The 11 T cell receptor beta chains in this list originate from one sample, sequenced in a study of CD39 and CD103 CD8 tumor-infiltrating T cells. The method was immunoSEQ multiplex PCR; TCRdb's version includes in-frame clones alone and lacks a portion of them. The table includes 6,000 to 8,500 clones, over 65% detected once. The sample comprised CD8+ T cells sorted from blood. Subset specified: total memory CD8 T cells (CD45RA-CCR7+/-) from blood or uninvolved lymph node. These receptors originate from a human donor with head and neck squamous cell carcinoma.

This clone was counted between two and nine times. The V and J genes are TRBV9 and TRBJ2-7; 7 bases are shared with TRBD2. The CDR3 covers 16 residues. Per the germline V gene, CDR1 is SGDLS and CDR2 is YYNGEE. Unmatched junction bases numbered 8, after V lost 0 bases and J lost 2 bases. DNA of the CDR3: TGTGCCAGCAGCGTAGGCTTCTCGGGGGGAGCCTACGAGCAGTACTTC. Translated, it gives CASSVGFSGGAYEQYF.

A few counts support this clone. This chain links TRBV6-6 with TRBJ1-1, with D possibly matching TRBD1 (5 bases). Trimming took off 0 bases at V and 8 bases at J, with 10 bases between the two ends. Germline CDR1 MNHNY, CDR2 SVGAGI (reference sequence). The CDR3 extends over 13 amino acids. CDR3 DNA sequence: TGTGCCAGCAGTTACTCCTCGGGGGAGGAAGCTTTCTTT. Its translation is CASSYSSGEEAFF.

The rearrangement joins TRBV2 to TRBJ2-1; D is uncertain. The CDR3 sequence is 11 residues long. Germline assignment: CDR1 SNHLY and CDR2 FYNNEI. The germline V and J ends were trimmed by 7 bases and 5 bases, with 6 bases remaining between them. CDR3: CASTDHNEQFF. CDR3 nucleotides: TGTGCCAGCACAGACCACAATGAGCAGTTCTTC.

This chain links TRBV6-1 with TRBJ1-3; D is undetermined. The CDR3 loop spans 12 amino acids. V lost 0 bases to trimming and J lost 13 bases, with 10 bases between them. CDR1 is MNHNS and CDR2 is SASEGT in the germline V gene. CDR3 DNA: TGTGCCAGCAGTGAAGCTTGGGCTTATATATATTTT. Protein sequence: CASSEAWAYIYF.

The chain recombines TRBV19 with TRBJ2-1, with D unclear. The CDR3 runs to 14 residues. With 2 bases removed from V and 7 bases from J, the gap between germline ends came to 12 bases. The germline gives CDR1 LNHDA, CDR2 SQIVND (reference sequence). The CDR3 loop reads CASSIPAGVNEQFF. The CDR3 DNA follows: TGTGCCAGTAGTATACCTGCTGGAGTTAATGAGCAGTTCTTC.

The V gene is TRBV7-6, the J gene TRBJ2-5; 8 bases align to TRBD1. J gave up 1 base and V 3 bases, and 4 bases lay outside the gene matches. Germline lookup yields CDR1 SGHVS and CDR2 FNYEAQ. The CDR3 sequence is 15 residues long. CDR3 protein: CASSFRDRFQETQYF. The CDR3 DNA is TGTGCCAGCAGCTTCCGGGACAGGTTCCAAGAGACCCAGTACTTC. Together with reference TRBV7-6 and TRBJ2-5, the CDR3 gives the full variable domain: GAGVSQSPRYKVTKRGQDVALRCDPISGHVSLYWYRQALGQGPEFLTYFNYEAQQDKSGLPNDRFSAERPEGSISTLTIQRTEQRDSAMYRCASSFRDRFQETQYFGPGTRLLVL.

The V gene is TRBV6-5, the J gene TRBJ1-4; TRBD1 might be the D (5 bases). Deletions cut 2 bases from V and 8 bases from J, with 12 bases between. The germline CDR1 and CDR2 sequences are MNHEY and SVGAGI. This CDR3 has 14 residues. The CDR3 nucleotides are TGTGCCAGCAGTTACCTTCAGGGCGGAGAAAAACTGTTTTTT. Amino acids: CASSYLQGGEKLFF.

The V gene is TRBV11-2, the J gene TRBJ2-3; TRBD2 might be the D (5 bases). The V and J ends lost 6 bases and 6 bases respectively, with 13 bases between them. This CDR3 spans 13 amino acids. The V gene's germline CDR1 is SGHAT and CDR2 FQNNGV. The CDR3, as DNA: TGTGCCAGCAGTAGACTATCCTCCGATACGCAGTATTTT. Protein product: CASSRLSSDTQYF.

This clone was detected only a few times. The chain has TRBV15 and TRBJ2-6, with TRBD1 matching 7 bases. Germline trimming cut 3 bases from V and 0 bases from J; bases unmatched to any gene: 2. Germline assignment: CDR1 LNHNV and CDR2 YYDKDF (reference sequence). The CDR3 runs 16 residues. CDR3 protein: CATSSGTASGANVLTF. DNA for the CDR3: TGTGCCACCAGCAGTGGGACAGCCTCTGGGGCCAACGTCCTGACTTTC.

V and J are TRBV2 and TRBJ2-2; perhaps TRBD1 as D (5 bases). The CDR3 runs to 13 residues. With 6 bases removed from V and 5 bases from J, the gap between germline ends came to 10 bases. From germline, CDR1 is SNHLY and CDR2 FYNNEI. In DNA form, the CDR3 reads TGTGCCAGCAGCCATAGGGGTACCGGGGAGCTGTTTTTT. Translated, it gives CASSHRGTGELFF.

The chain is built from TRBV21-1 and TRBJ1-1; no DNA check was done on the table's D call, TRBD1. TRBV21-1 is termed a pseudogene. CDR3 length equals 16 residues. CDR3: CASSKVWTQKKAEAFF. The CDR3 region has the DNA TGTGCCAGCAGCAAAGTATGGACACAGAAGAAAGCTGAAGCTTTCTTT.